The 31 T cell receptor beta chains listed next were all sequenced from one sample in a study of T cell responses to AZD1222 COVID-19 vaccine. Method: immunoSEQ multiplex PCR; TCRdb's copy keeps in-frame clones and lacks some. Seen here are 150,000 or so clones, roughly nine tenths observed once, and the top ten hold 1.5% to 2%. The sequenced sample was peripheral blood, obtained on day 0 of AZD1222 vaccination. The receptors derive from an adult in good health.

The rearrangement uses TRBV30 and TRBJ1-2; D uncertain. The ends were cut back, 1 base at V and 4 bases at J, with 13 bases in the middle. CDR1 GTSNPN and CDR2 SVGIG come from the germline V gene (reference sequence). The CDR3 is made up of 14 amino acids. The chain's CDR3 is CAWSEGSLAYGYTF. The DNA of the CDR3 is TGTGCCTGGAGTGAGGGCAGTCTCGCCTATGGCTACACCTTC.

V and J are TRBV6-1 and TRBJ1-5; no clear D. Trimming removed 0 bases at V and 4 bases at J, with 10 bases between. This CDR3 is 15 amino acids long. Germline V gene lookup returns CDR1 MNHNS and CDR2 SASEGT. CDR3 loop: CASSEAGMLNQPQHF. The CDR3 DNA is TGTGCCAGCAGTGAAGCCGGGATGCTTAATCAGCCCCAGCATTTT.

The CDR3 bases are TGTGCCTTGGGACAGGAGAATCAGCCCCAGCATTTT. This sequence encodes CALGQENQPQHF. The chain is built from TRBV6-5 and TRBJ1-5; 8 nucleotides align to TRBD1. After removal of 11 bases from V and 4 bases from J, the junction contained 4 bases not matched to a gene. This CDR3 region has 12 residues. Germline loops: CDR1 MNHEY, CDR2 SVGAGI.

The chain recombines TRBV29-1 with TRBJ2-6; no definite D call. Germline V CDR1 and CDR2: SQVTM, ANQGSEA. V dropped 0 bases and J dropped 0 bases, with 3 bases sitting between them. The CDR3 contains 14 residues. The CDR3 coding sequence is TGCAGCGTTGAAGACAACTCTGGGGCCAACGTCCTGACTTTC. Protein product: CSVEDNSGANVLTF.

The chain employs TRBV4-3 and TRBJ2-2; the match to TRBD1 covers 7 bases. Germline V lookup: CDR1 LGHNA, CDR2 YSLEER. V was clipped by 0 bases and J by 5 bases; unmatched bases: 6. The CDR3 is 16 amino acids. The CDR3, as DNA: TGCGCCAGCAGCCAAGATGACAGGGTAGGAACCGGGGAGCTGTTTTTT. It yields the protein CASSQDDRVGTGELFF.

V is TRBV28 and J is TRBJ1-5; D not certain. V lost 5 bases, J lost 2 bases, and 13 bases lay in between. CDR3 length: 15 amino acids. CDR1 is MDHEN, CDR2 SYDVKM, per germline. CDR3 amino acids: CASSPPNRGNQPQHF. The CDR3 DNA is TGTGCCAGCAGTCCGCCCAATCGGGGCAATCAGCCCCAGCATTTT.

The chain recombines TRBV9 with TRBJ1-3; maybe TRBD1 (6 bases). The CDR3 contains 15 residues. Per the germline V gene, CDR1 is SGDLS and CDR2 is YYNGEE. V was clipped by 0 bases and J by 4 bases, with 11 bases between them. The CDR3 spells CASSVVPGAGNTIYF. CDR3 nucleotides: TGTGCCAGCAGCGTAGTCCCGGGGGCGGGAAACACCATATATTTT.

This clone was seen a few times. The V and J genes are TRBV19 and TRBJ2-5; D is uncertain. In germline, CDR1 is LNHDA, CDR2 SQIVND (reference sequence). The CDR3 runs 14 residues. V dropped 3 bases and J dropped 4 bases, with 12 bases sitting between them. The CDR3 here is CASSIYVGLETQYF. The CDR3 DNA is TGTGCCAGTAGTATTTATGTGGGATTAGAGACCCAGTACTTC.

This chain connects TRBV28 to TRBJ1-1, with 8 bases matching TRBD1. Trimming removed 6 bases from V and 1 base from J; junction bases left unmatched: 4. Germline loops: CDR1 MDHEN, CDR2 SYDVKM. The CDR3 is made up of 14 amino acids. CDR3 region: CASRTGQGNTEAFF. The CDR3 nucleotides are TGTGCCAGCAGAACCGGACAGGGGAACACTGAAGCTTTCTTT.

V gene TRBV9 combines with J gene TRBJ2-2, with no clear D. Germline V gives CDR1 SGDLS, CDR2 YYNGEE. V was clipped by 3 bases and J by 0 bases, with 0 bases between them. This CDR3 is 12 amino acids long. The CDR3 DNA is TGTGCCAGCAGCGCGAACACCGGGGAGCTGTTTTTT. Translating it yields CASSANTGELFF.

The J gene is TRBJ1-5, the V gene TRBV19; 7 bases map to TRBD1. Germline loops: CDR1 LNHDA, CDR2 SQIVND (reference sequence). With 2 bases clipped from V and 0 bases from J, the junction kept 4 bases outside the gene matches. The CDR3 extends over 16 amino acids. This CDR3 reads CASSITGQISNQPQHF. DNA for the CDR3: TGTGCCAGTAGTATAACGGGACAGATTAGCAATCAGCCCCAGCATTTT.

This clone was observed a single time. This sequence joins TRBV19 and TRBJ2-3; D might be TRBD2 (7 bases). Looked up from germline, CDR1 is LNHDA and CDR2 is SQIVND (reference sequence). The V gene lost 4 bases and the J gene lost 0 bases, with 14 bases spanning the gap. This CDR3 spans 16 amino acids. The CDR3 here is CASSSRGGASTDTQYF. CDR3 coding DNA: TGTGCCAGTAGTAGCCGAGGGGGGGCTAGCACAGATACGCAGTATTTT.

A word on this clone: One end of the junction fails to match germline, which may point to a read error. The rearrangement uses TRBV29-1 and TRBJ2-5; no reliable D call. Germline V lookup: CDR1 SQVTM, CDR2 ANQGSEA. The CDR3 length is 12 residues. The CDR3 is CSVEEGVSPPHF. Here the CDR3 DNA reads TGCAGCGTTGAAGAAGGAGTGAGTCCCCCTCACTTC.

This clone was picked up a small number of times. This sequence joins TRBV30 and TRBJ1-3; 7 bases fit TRBD1. The CDR3 loop spans 17 amino acids. V gave up 0 bases and J gave up 0 bases; unmatched junction bases: 8. Germline loops: CDR1 GTSNPN, CDR2 SVGIG (reference sequence). This chain's CDR3 is CAWSVQGRGLSGNTIYF. The CDR3, as DNA: TGTGCCTGGAGTGTACAGGGGAGAGGCCTCTCTGGAAACACCATATATTTT.

The chain has TRBV19 and TRBJ2-1; no firm D call. Trimming cost V 0 bases and J 2 bases, with 8 bases left between them. CDR3 length: 15 amino acids. Germline V gene data show CDR1 as LNHDA and CDR2 as SQIVND (reference sequence). The CDR3 sequence: CASSIDRPTYNEQFF. CDR3 nucleotide sequence: TGTGCCAGTAGTATAGATAGGCCAACCTACAATGAGCAGTTCTTC. Using reference TRBV19 and TRBJ2-1 for the parts outside the CDR3, the full variable domain is DGGITQSPKYLFRKEGQNVTLSCEQNLNHDAMYWYRQDPGQGLRLIYYSQIVNDFQKGDIAEGYSVSREKKESFPLTVTSAQKNPTAFYLCASSIDRPTYNEQFFGPGTRLTVL.

The chain couples TRBV7-9 to TRBJ1-2; no definite D call. The CDR3 has 15 amino acids. V lost 6 bases to trimming and J lost 0 bases, with 14 bases between them. Germline CDR1 SEHNR, CDR2 FQNEAQ (reference sequence). The CDR3 DNA follows: TGTGCCAGCAGGAGCCCCAACCAGGCTAACTATGGCTACACCTTC. Amino acid sequence: CASRSPNQANYGYTF. Full variable domain (outside the CDR3, taken from reference TRBV7-9 and TRBJ1-2): DTGVSQNPRHKITKRGQNVTFRCDPISEHNRLYWYRQTLGQGPEFLTYFQNEAQLEKSRLLSDRFSAERPKGSFSTLEIQRTEQGDSAMYLCASRSPNQANYGYTFGSGTRLTVV.

This clone was found once. The V and J genes are TRBV19 and TRBJ1-5; 12 positions match TRBD1. Trimming cost V 5 bases and J 5 bases; bases outside gene matches: 7. CDR1 and CDR2 (germline): LNHDA, SQIVND (reference sequence). The CDR3 totals 16 residues. The CDR3 DNA reads as TGTGCCAGTAGTCCCCGGGACAGGGGGCTGTATCAGCCCCAGCATTTT. Encoded protein: CASSPRDRGLYQPQHF.

This clone showed up just once. The chain combines TRBV3-1 (or the pseudogene TRBV3-2) with TRBJ1-1; D is unresolved. Germline CDR1 reads LGHDT; CDR2 reads YNNKEL (reference sequence). V was pared by 0 bases and J by 1 base, with 6 bases between. The CDR3 consists of 14 residues. The CDR3 DNA is TGTGCCAGCAGCCAAGATTCCGAGAACACTGAAGCTTTCTTT. Translation gives CASSQDSENTEAFF.

There are a few counts of this clone. The chain couples TRBV5-1 to TRBJ2-5; D is unclear. The CDR3 extends over 15 amino acids. The germline V gene has CDR1 SGHRS and CDR2 YFSETQ. V lost 1 base, J lost 4 bases, and 14 bases lay in between. CDR3 sequence reads: CASSLRATSGETQYF. In DNA, the CDR3 is TGCGCCAGCAGCTTGAGGGCTACCTCCGGAGAGACCCAGTACTTC.

The chain links TRBV29-1 to TRBJ2-1, with 11 bases matching TRBD2. With 4 bases clipped from V and 4 bases from J, the junction kept 3 bases outside the gene matches. Germline loops: CDR1 SQVTM, CDR2 ANQGSEA. The CDR3 spans 14 residues. The CDR3 DNA reads as TGCAGCGTTGGGGGACTAGCGGTGTACAATGAGCAGTTCTTC. This sequence encodes CSVGGLAVYNEQFF.

This clone was found once. This chain uses TRBV10-3 with TRBJ1-1; D remains unclear. Trimming shortened V by 7 bases and J by 3 bases, and 15 bases separated the two germline ends. This CDR3 has 14 residues. CDR1 and CDR2 from the germline V gene are ENHRY and SYGVKD. CDR3 in amino acids: CAIKGRAWDTEAFF. DNA of the CDR3: TGTGCCATCAAGGGCCGGGCTTGGGACACTGAAGCTTTCTTT.

The rearrangement joins TRBV25-1 to TRBJ1-3, with D uncertain. Germline CDR1 and CDR2: MGHDK and SYGVNS. This CDR3 is built from 15 residues. V dropped 3 bases and J dropped 4 bases, with 13 bases sitting between them. The CDR3 DNA is TGTGCCAGCAGTGATAGGAGAACGGGAGGAAACACCATATATTTT. Translation: CASSDRRTGGNTIYF.

The V and J genes are TRBV4-2 and TRBJ2-3; D tentatively reads TRBD1 or TRBD2 (6 bases each). Germline assignment: CDR1 LGHNA and CDR2 YNFKEQ. Trimming removed 1 base at V and 5 bases at J, with 13 bases between. The CDR3 length is 15 residues. In nucleotides, the CDR3 is TGTGCCAGCAGCCAAGTTCTGGGGGGCGGAGATACGCAGTATTTT. As protein: CASSQVLGGGDTQYF.

The chain is built from TRBV5-5 and TRBJ1-4, with D perhaps matching TRBD1 (6 bases). Germline CDR1 and CDR2: SGHKS and YYEKEE (reference sequence). The CDR3 loop spans 15 amino acids. Trimming removed 3 bases from V and 7 bases from J, with 16 bases in between. In DNA form, the CDR3 reads TGTGCCAGCAGCTCTCAACAGGGTCTCGCTGAAAAACTGTTTTTT. As protein: CASSSQQGLAEKLFF.

The chain uses TRBV30 and TRBJ1-6; TRBD1 matches at 8 bases. V shed 0 bases, J shed 6 bases, and the junction held 16 bases outside the gene matches. The CDR3 covers 19 residues. Germline V gene lookup returns CDR1 GTSNPN and CDR2 SVGIG (reference sequence). Here the CDR3 DNA reads TGTGCCTGGAGTGTAAGAGGGGGCCTTTGGACAGGGATTAATTCACCCCTCCACTTT. This gives the protein CAWSVRGGLWTGINSPLHF.

This sequence joins TRBV5-1 and TRBJ2-1; D might be TRBD2 (6 bases). V lost 0 bases to trimming and J lost 5 bases, with 9 bases between them. CDR1 is SGHRS, CDR2 YFSETQ, per germline. This CDR3 comprises 14 residues. CDR3 loop: CASSLEGRNNEQFF. The CDR3, as DNA: TGCGCCAGCAGCTTGGAGGGGAGGAACAATGAGCAGTTCTTC.

The chain links TRBV28 to TRBJ2-1; 12 bases map to TRBD2. The CDR3 runs 17 residues. Looked up from germline, CDR1 is MDHEN and CDR2 is SYDVKM. The trim removed 5 bases at V and 1 base at J, leaving 6 bases unmatched. This CDR3 is CASSPLAGGQSYNEQFF. As DNA, the CDR3 is TGTGCCAGCAGTCCCCTAGCGGGAGGGCAGTCCTACAATGAGCAGTTCTTC.

The genes are TRBV2 and TRBJ1-5; D remains unclear. The germline V and J ends were trimmed by 8 bases and 3 bases, with 11 bases remaining between them. The germline V gene has CDR1 SNHLY and CDR2 FYNNEI. This CDR3 region has 13 residues. This chain's CDR3 is CASGPGYNQPQHF. The CDR3 region has the DNA TGTGCCAGCGGGCCGGGGTACAATCAGCCCCAGCATTTT.

The V and J genes are TRBV28 and TRBJ1-1; a weak D match, TRBD1 (5 bases). V lost 2 bases, J lost 0 bases, and 7 bases lay in between. CDR3 size: 14 residues. CDR1 and CDR2 from the germline V gene are MDHEN and SYDVKM. The DNA for the CDR3 is TGTGCCAGCAGTTTACTGGGGGTGAACACTGAAGCTTTCTTT. Its translation: CASSLLGVNTEAFF.

The V gene is TRBV14, the J gene TRBJ2-7; D is unresolved. The V gene's germline CDR1 is SGHDN and CDR2 FVKESK. The CDR3 extends over 14 amino acids. The ends were cut back, 1 base at V and 3 bases at J, with 10 bases in the middle. The CDR3 spells CASSQAHGVYEQYF. The CDR3 coding sequence is TGTGCCAGCAGCCAAGCTCATGGGGTCTACGAGCAGTACTTC. Variable domain in full (rest from reference TRBV14 and TRBJ2-7): EAGVTQFPSHSVIEKGQTVTLRCDPISGHDNLYWYRRVMGKEIKFLLHFVKESKQDESGMPNNRFLAERTGGTYSTLKVQPAELEDSGVYFCASSQAHGVYEQYFGPGTRLTVT.

This clone has only one observation. CDR3 loop: CATSEGVRGYTF. Written as DNA, the CDR3 is TGTGCCACCAGTGAAGGGGTGAGGGGCTACACCTTC. V is TRBV24-1 and J is TRBJ1-2; D is perhaps TRBD1 (5 bases). Germline CDR1 and CDR2: KGHDR and SFDVKD. Trimming shortened V by 4 bases and J by 8 bases, and 10 bases separated the two germline ends. CDR3 length: 12 amino acids.